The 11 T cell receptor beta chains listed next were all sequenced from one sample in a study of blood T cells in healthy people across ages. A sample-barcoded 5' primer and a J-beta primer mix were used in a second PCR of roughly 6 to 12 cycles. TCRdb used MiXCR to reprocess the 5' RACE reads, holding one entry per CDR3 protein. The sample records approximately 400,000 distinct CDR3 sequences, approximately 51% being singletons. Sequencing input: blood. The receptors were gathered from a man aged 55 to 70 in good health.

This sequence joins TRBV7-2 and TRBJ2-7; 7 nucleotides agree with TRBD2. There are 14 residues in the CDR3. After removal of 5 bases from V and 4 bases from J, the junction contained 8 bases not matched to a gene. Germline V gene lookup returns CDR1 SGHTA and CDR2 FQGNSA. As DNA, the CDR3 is TGTGCCAGCAGCCTTCGGACTAGATCTTACGAGCAGTACTTC. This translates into CASSLRTRSYEQYF.

The CDR3 loop reads CASSVGTGPDYEQYF. The DNA of the CDR3 is TGTGCCAGCAGCGTGGGGACAGGTCCAGACTACGAGCAGTACTTC. The chain couples TRBV7-3 to TRBJ2-7; TRBD1 matches at 8 bases. Germline V gives CDR1 SGHTA, CDR2 FQGTGA. V shed 5 bases, J shed 3 bases, and the junction held 9 bases outside the gene matches. This CDR3 comprises 15 residues.

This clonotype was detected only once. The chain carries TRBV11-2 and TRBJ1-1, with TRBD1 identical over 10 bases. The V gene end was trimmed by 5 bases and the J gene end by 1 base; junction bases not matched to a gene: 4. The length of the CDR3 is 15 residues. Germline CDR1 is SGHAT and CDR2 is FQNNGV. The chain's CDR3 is CASSTWDRGNTEAFF. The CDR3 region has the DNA TGTGCCAGCAGCACCTGGGACAGGGGGAACACTGAAGCTTTCTTT. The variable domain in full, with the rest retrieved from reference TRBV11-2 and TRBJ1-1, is EAGVAQSPRYKIIEKRQSVAFWCNPISGHATLYWYQQILGQGPKLLIQFQNNGVVDDSQLPKDRFSAERLKGVDSTLKIQPAKLEDSAVYLCASSTWDRGNTEAFFGQGTRLTVV.

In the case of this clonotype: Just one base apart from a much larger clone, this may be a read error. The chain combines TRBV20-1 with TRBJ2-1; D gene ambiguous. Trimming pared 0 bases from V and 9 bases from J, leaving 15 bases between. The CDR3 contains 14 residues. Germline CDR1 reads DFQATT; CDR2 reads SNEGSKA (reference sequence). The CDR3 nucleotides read TGCAGTGCTAGAGATAGGTACGGCAACAGTGAGCAGTTCTTC. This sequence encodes CSARDRYGNSEQFF.

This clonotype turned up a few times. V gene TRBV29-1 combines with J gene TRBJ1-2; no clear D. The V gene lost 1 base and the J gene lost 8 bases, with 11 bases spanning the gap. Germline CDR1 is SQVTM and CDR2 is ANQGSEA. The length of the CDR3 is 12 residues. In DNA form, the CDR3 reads TGCAGCGTTGAAGGAAACGACAACGGCTACACCTTC. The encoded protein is CSVEGNDNGYTF.

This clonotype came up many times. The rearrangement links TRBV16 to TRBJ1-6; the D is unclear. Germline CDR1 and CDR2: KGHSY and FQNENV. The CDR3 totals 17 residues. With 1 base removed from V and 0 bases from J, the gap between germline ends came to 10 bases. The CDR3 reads CASSQFEQSSYNSPLHF. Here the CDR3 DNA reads TGTGCCAGCAGCCAATTCGAACAGAGCTCCTATAATTCACCCCTCCACTTT.

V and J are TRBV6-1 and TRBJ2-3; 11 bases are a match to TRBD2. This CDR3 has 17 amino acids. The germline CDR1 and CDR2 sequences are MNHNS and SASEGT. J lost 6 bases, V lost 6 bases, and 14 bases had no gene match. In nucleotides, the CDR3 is TGTGCCAGCAGCTCCCCGCATAGCGGGGGGGGTCAGGATACGCAGTATTTT. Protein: CASSSPHSGGGQDTQYF.

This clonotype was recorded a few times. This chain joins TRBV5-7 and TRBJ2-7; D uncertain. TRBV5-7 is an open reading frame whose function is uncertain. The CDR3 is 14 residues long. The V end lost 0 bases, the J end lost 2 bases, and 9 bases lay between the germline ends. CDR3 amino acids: CASSLDPRAYEQYF. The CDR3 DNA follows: TGTGCCAGCAGCTTGGATCCAAGGGCCTACGAGCAGTACTTC.

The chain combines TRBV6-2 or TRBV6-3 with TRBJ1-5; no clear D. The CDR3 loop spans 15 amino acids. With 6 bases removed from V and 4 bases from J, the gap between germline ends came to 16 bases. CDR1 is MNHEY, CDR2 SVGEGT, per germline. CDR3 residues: CASRPASGRNQPQHF. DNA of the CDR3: TGTGCCAGCAGGCCCGCGAGCGGGCGAAATCAGCCCCAGCATTTT.

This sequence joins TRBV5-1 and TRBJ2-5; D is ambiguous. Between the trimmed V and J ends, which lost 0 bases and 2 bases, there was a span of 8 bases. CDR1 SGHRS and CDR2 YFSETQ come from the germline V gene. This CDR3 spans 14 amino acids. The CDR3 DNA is TGCGCCAGCAGCTTGGGGTCCCCTCAAGAGACCCAGTACTTC. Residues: CASSLGSPQETQYF.

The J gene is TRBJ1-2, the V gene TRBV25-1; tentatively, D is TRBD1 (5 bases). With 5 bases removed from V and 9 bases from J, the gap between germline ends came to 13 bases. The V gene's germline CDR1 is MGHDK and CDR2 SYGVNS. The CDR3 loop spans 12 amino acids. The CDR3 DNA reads TGTGCCAGCAGTTCGGGACTTGACAGCTACACCTTC. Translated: CASSSGLDSYTF.